A selection of T cell receptor beta chains follows, all from one sample in a study of coeliac disease. This table comes from immunoSEQ multiplex PCR, and its TCRdb copy is limited to in-frame clones, with some not included. Of about 2,200 clones detected, about 59% appear once; the ten largest clones hold 9.2%. Sequenced: lamina propria lymphocytes from the gut. The origin of the receptors is a woman aged 25 to 39 with active celiac disease. Each CDR3 is given with its conserved first and last residue. D genes are given only for firm matches. Only some rows state a clone size, as once, few, many or a class for expanded clones.

>TRBV7-8|TRBJ2-3|TRBD2|-
TGTGCCAGCAGCCCCCGGCTAGCGGGAGAAGTCACAGATACGCAGTATTTT
CASSPRLAGEVTDTQYF
>TRBV2|TRBJ2-1|-|few
TGTGCCAGCAGTCCCCAAAAGCGGGTGGCGTCCTACAATGAGCAGTTCTTC
CASSPQKRVASYNEQFF
>TRBV27|TRBJ2-1|TRBD2|-
TGTGCCAGCGATAGTCGACCACGACTAGCGGGAATTAATGAGCAGTTCTTC
CASDSRPRLAGINEQFF
>TRBV27|TRBJ2-1|-|once
TGTGCCAGCAGTTTAGGTCGGTTCGGGCAGTTCTTC
CASSLGRFGQFF
>TRBV25-1|TRBJ2-7|TRBD2|few
TGTGCCAGCAGGTTTAGCGGGAGGGCCAACGAGCAGTACTTC
CASRFSGRANEQYF
>TRBV7-9|TRBJ2-7|TRBD2|large
TGTGCCAGCAGCCACGGGGGGAGGACTAGCGAGTGGTCCTACGAGCAGTACTTC
CASSHGGRTSEWSYEQYF
>TRBV13|TRBJ2-7|-|-
TGTGCCAGCAGCTCTCCGACAGGAGAGATGTACGAGCAGTACTTC
CASSSPTGEMYEQYF
>TRBV5-6|TRBJ1-5|-|-
TGTGCCAGCAGCTTGGCCGGCAATCAGCCCCAGCATTTT
CASSLAGNQPQHF
>TRBV30|TRBJ2-2|-|-
TGTGCCTCCCTGGGAGTTTACACCGGGGAACTGTTTTTT
CASLGVYTGELFF
>TRBV11-2|TRBJ2-7|TRBD2|-
TGTGCCAGCAGCAATGGACTAGCGGGGGGATACGAGCAGTACTTC
CASSNGLAGGYEQYF
>TRBV6-1|TRBJ2-2|-|-
TGTGCCAGCAGTCCCCTCAGAGGGGAGCTGTTTTTT
CASSPLRGELFF
>TRBV7-2|TRBJ1-5|-|-
TGTGCCAGCAGCTTTCTCACCCTCCCGGGTGAGCCCCAGCATTTT
CASSFLTLPGEPQHF
>TRBV5-5|TRBJ2-7|-|-
TGTGCCAGCAGCTTGGGAGGGAACTACGAGCAGTACTTC
CASSLGGNYEQYF
>TRBV7-8|TRBJ2-3|-|-
TGTGCCAGCAGCTCGGGGGGCCGGTGGCCGCAGTATTTT
CASSSGGRWPQYF
>TRBV2|TRBJ2-3|-|-
TGTGCCAGCGGTTTAGACAAGGGGCCCTGGGATACGCAGTATTTT
CASGLDKGPWDTQYF
>TRBV10-3|TRBJ2-1|TRBD2|-
TGTGCCATCAGGGACGAAGCGGGAGGAGAAGATGAGCAGTTCTTC
CAIRDEAGGEDEQFF
>TRBV23-1|TRBJ2-7|-|-
TGCGCCCGCCTGGGCACCTACGAGCAGTACTTC
CARLGTYEQYF
>TRBV7-6|TRBJ1-1|-|large
TGTGCCAGCAGCTCCCCTGGTGCACAGGCGACCGATTTGAACACTGAAGCTTTCTTT
CASSSPGAQATDLNTEAFF
>TRBV7-8|TRBJ2-2|-|-
TGTGCCAGCAGCTTAGTTTCCCCTGATTGGGGGGTCGGCGGGGAGCTGTTTTTT
CASSLVSPDWGVGGELFF
>TRBV6-1|TRBJ1-1|-|-
TGTGCCAGCAGTTATCCCGGGGGATCTCCCGAAGCTTTCTTT
CASSYPGGSPEAFF
>TRBV7-3|TRBJ2-2|-|-
TGTGCCAGCAGCTTAACCCCTATCAAGACCGGGGAGCTGTTTTTT
CASSLTPIKTGELFF
>TRBV5-8|TRBJ1-1|-|-
TGTGCCAGCAGCTGGTGGGAGGGGAAAGGAGTTGAAGCTTTCTTT
CASSWWEGKGVEAFF
>TRBV15|TRBJ2-2|TRBD2|-
TGTGCCACCACCAATAGCGGGGGGTCCACCGGGGAGCTGTTTTTT
CATTNSGGSTGELFF
>TRBV1|TRBJ1-4|-|-
TGCACCAGCAGCCAACCAAGGGGACAGGGTGAAAAACTGTTTTTT
CTSSQPRGQGEKLFF
>TRBV7-9|TRBJ2-1|-|-
TGTGCCAGCAGCCACCTCCAGGGGCGAGTGAGTGAGCAGTTCTTC
CASSHLQGRVSEQFF
>TRBV19|TRBJ2-5|TRBD2|-
TGTGCCAGTAGTTGGAGTCGGGGGGAGCAAGAGACCCAGTACTTC
CASSWSRGEQETQYF
>TRBV7-6|TRBJ1-5|TRBD1|-
TGTGCCAGCAGCTTAGGGGACAGCGGTCAGCCCCAGCATTTT
CASSLGDSGQPQHF